This T cell receptor beta chain was identified in a study of blood T cells in healthy people across ages. Overall study results and limits: There was no known CMV status for donors, so expanded clonotype changes were possibly confounded.

Through a sample-barcoded 5' primer and a J-beta primer mix, a second PCR was run for roughly 7 to 12 cycles. Through a template-switch adaptor with 12 random nucleotides, each cDNA molecule received a tag. Individual samples furnished no less than 2.5 million CDR3-containing paired-end reads apiece. TCRdb ran MiXCR on the 5' RACE reads and lists one entry per CDR3 protein. The sample records 1.5 million to 2 million distinct CDR3 sequences, 28% being singletons. This clonotype has a handful of counts. Its antigen is as yet unknown. This receptor was identified in a woman aged 25 to 39 in good health. Sequencing was carried out using blood.

CDR3 nucleotide sequence: TGTGCCAGCAGACGGGACAGGGAACGCGAGCAGTACTTC. It yields the protein CASRRDREREQYF. The genes are TRBV6-5 and TRBJ2-5, with TRBD1 matching over 9 bases. The DNA end favors TRBJ2-7, so the J call may be wrong. CDR1 and CDR2 (germline): MNHEY, SVGAGI. The CDR3 length is 13 residues.